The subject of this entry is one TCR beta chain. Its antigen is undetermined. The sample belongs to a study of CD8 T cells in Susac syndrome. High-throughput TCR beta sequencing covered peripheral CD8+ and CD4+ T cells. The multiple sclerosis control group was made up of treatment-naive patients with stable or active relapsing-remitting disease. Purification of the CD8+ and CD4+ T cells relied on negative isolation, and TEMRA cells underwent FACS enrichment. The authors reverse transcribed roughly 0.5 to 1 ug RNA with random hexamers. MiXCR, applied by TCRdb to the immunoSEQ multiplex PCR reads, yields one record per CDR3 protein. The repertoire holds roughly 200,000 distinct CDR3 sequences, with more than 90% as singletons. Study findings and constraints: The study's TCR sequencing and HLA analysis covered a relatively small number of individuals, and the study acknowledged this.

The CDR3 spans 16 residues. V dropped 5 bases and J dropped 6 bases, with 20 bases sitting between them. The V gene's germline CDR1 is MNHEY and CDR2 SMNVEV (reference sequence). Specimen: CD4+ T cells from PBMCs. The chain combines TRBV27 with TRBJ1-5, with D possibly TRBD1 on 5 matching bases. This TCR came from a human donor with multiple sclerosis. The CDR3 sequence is CASSPLRAGTGQPQHF. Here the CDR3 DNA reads TGTGCCAGCAGTCCACTCAGGGCCGGTACGGGTCAGCCCCAGCATTTT.